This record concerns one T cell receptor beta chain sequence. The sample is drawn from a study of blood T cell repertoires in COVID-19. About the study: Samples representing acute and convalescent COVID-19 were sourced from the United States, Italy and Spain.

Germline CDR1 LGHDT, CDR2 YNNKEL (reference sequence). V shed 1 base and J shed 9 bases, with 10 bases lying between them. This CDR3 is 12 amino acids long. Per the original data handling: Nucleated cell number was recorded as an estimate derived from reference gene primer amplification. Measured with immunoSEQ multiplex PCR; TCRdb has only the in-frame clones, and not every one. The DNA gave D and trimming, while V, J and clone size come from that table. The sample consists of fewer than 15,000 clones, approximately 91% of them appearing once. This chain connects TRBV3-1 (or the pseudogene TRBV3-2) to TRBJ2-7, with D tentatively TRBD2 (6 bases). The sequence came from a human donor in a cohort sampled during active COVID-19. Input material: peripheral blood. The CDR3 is CASSQGREWQYF. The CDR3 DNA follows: TGTGCCAGCAGCCAAGGACGGGAGTGGCAGTACTTC.